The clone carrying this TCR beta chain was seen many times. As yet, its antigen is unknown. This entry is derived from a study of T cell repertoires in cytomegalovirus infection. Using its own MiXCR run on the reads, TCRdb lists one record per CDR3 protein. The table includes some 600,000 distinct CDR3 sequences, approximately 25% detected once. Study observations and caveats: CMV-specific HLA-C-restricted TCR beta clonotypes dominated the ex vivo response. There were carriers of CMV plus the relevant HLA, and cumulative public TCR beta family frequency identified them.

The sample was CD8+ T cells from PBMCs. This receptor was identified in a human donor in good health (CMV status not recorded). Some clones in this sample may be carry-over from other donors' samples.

CDR3 in amino acids: CASSRPVTRPNTGELFF. Here the CDR3 DNA reads TGTGCCAGCAGTCGACCTGTTACTAGACCGAACACCGGGGAGCTGTTTTTT. The chain uses TRBV7-9 and TRBJ2-2, with D possibly matching TRBD2 (5 bases). The germline V gene encodes CDR1 SEHNR and CDR2 FQNEAQ (reference sequence). V was clipped by 6 bases and J by 0 bases, with 17 bases between them. This CDR3 is 17 amino acids long. Full variable domain (outside the CDR3, taken from reference TRBV7-9 and TRBJ2-2): DTGVSQNPRHKITKRGQNVTFRCDPISEHNRLYWYRQTLGQGPEFLTYFQNEAQLEKSRLLSDRFSAERPKGSFSTLEIQRTEQGDSAMYLCASSRPVTRPNTGELFFGEGSRLTVL.